The 9 T cell receptor beta chains below were found in one sample sequenced in a study of OX40 agonist ivuxolimab in advanced cancers. The assay was immunoSEQ multiplex PCR, and TCRdb's table has in-frame clones only and misses some. The sample consists of about 62,000 clones, roughly 78% of them appearing once. The sequencing here drew on CD4+ or CD8+ T cells sorted from blood, taken in a trial of the OX40 agonist ivuxolimab. These receptors were obtained from an adult with an advanced solid tumor such as melanoma, head and neck, liver or kidney cancer.

This chain connects TRBV27 to TRBJ1-1; 10 bases line up with TRBD1. V lost 2 bases to trimming and J lost 3 bases; unmatched junction nucleotides: 0. The CDR3 extends over 14 amino acids. Germline loops: CDR1 MNHEY, CDR2 SMNVEV (reference sequence). CDR3 loop: CASSLGQGDTEAFF. DNA of the CDR3: TGTGCCAGCAGTTTAGGACAGGGGGACACTGAAGCTTTCTTT.

The chain combines TRBV6-6 with TRBJ1-1; D call uncertain. CDR1 MNHNY and CDR2 SVGAGI come from the germline V gene (reference sequence). There are 14 residues in the CDR3. V lost 8 bases to trimming and J lost 1 base, with 14 bases between them. The CDR3 loop reads CASDNPRGNTEAFF. DNA for the CDR3: TGTGCCAGCGACAACCCGCGGGGGAACACTGAAGCTTTCTTT.

This clone was counted once. The rearrangement uses TRBV5-1 and TRBJ2-7, with D perhaps matching TRBD1 or TRBD2 (6 bases each). The CDR3 is 18 residues long. CDR1 is SGHRS and CDR2 is YFSETQ in the germline V gene. V dropped 3 bases and J dropped 3 bases, with 25 bases sitting between them. The CDR3 protein is CASSSGWTVGTGDYEQYF. DNA of the CDR3: TGCGCCAGCAGCTCGGGATGGACAGTCGGTACGGGGGACTACGAGCAGTACTTC.

DNA for the CDR3: TGTGCCAGCAGCCGATTACGAACAACCGGGGAGCTGTTTTTT. This codes for CASSRLRTTGELFF. V and J are TRBV7-2 and TRBJ2-2; the D is unclear. The CDR3 contains 14 residues. From germline, CDR1 is SGHTA and CDR2 FQGNSA. Deletions cut 5 bases from V and 5 bases from J, with 12 bases between. The full variable domain, rest sourced from reference TRBV7-2 and TRBJ2-2, is GAGVSQSPSNKVTEKGKDVELRCDPISGHTALYWYRQSLGQGLEFLIYFQGNSAPDKSGLPSDRFSAERTGGSVSTLTIQRTQQEDSAVYLCASSRLRTTGELFFGEGSRLTVL.

The gene calls are TRBV9 and TRBJ2-5; a weak D match, TRBD1 (5 bases). The CDR3 totals 15 residues. Germline CDR1 is SGDLS and CDR2 is YYNGEE. V was shortened by 0 bases and J by 5 bases, with 14 bases between the two germline ends. This chain's CDR3 is CASSVEGASRETQYF. As DNA, the CDR3 is TGTGCCAGCAGCGTAGAAGGGGCGAGTCGGGAGACCCAGTACTTC.

The V call is TRBV4-1, the J call TRBJ2-3; 12 positions agree with TRBD2. The CDR3 extends over 15 amino acids. In germline, CDR1 is MGHRA, CDR2 YSYEKL. V was clipped by 6 bases and J by 6 bases; unmatched bases: 7. The CDR3: CASRKTSGGPDTQYF. The CDR3 region has the DNA TGCGCCAGCAGAAAGACTAGCGGGGGTCCCGATACGCAGTATTTT.

A few counts support this clone. The chain recombines TRBV7-8 with TRBJ2-1; 7 bases map to TRBD2. This CDR3 region has 15 residues. V dropped 4 bases and J dropped 2; count of bases not matched to a gene: 5. Germline lookup yields CDR1 SGHVS and CDR2 FQNEAQ. The CDR3 sequence is CASSYSSGPYNEQFF. DNA for the CDR3: TGTGCCAGCAGCTACTCTAGCGGTCCCTACAATGAGCAGTTCTTC.

The chain recombines TRBV27 with TRBJ2-7; TRBD1 aligns across 7 bases. This CDR3 contains 16 residues. Germline-derived CDR1 and CDR2 are MNHEY and SMNVEV (reference sequence). With 5 bases clipped from V and 4 bases from J, the junction kept 14 bases outside the gene matches. CDR3 amino acids: CASSPTTGDHWYEQYF. The CDR3 DNA sequence: TGTGCCAGCAGTCCAACCACAGGGGACCACTGGTACGAGCAGTACTTC.

The rearrangement links TRBV7-6 to TRBJ2-2; 7 nucleotides agree with TRBD1. The V gene's germline CDR1 is SGHVS and CDR2 FNYEAQ. This CDR3 contains 16 residues. Trimming took 1 base from V and 4 from J; bases not matched to a gene: 6. This CDR3 reads CASSLGQGRSTGELFF. DNA for the CDR3: TGTGCCAGCAGCTTAGGACAGGGAAGGAGCACCGGGGAGCTGTTTTTT.